A selection of T cell receptor beta chains follows, all from one sample in a study of blood T cell repertoires in COVID-19. The data were produced by immunoSEQ multiplex PCR, yet TCRdb's version contains in-frame clones alone and is incomplete. Of roughly 77,000 clones in the sample, about three quarters were seen once. Sequencing input: peripheral blood. These receptors were obtained from a human donor in a cohort sampled during active COVID-19. CDR3s include the opening cysteine and the closing phenylalanine or tryptophan. Fields, in order: CDR3 DNA, CDR3 protein, clone size, D gene, V gene, J gene. A D gene is named only where the DNA matches it firmly. Rows give clone size only sometimes, using once, few, many, or a class for an expanded clone.

DNA: TGTGCCAGCAGTTACGTGTTAGCGGGCGAGCAGTACTTC
CDR3: CASSYVLAGEQYF
size: -
D: TRBD2
V: TRBV6-5
J: TRBJ2-7

DNA: TGTGCCAGCAGCTTAGGGGACAGAAACACCGGGGAGCTGTTTTTT
CDR3: CASSLGDRNTGELFF
size: few
D: TRBD1
V: TRBV5-8
J: TRBJ2-2

DNA: TGTGCCACCAGCAGAGCAACAGGGGCGTATGGCTACACCTTC
CDR3: CATSRATGAYGYTF
size: -
D: TRBD1
V: TRBV15
J: TRBJ1-2

DNA: TGCAGCGCTGGGACTATTTCACGGTTTGGGACCCAGTACTTC
CDR3: CSAGTISRFGTQYF
size: -
D: TRBD2
V: TRBV29-1
J: TRBJ2-5

DNA: TGTGCCAGCTCCAGGGCGGGGGGGACATACAATGAGCAGTTCTTC
CDR3: CASSRAGGTYNEQFF
size: -
D: TRBD2
V: TRBV6-5
J: TRBJ2-1

DNA: TGTGCCAGCAGATTAGATAGACCGGGTCAGCAGTACTTC
CDR3: CASRLDRPGQQYF
size: -
D: -
V: TRBV11-2
J: TRBJ2-7

DNA: TGTGCCAGCAATCAACAGAGACGGACTGAAGCTTTCTTT
CDR3: CASNQQRRTEAFF
size: -
D: -
V: TRBV6-5
J: TRBJ1-1

DNA: TGTGCCATCAGGGGAAAACCGGGACAGGGGGCTTGGGATGAAGCTTTCTTT
CDR3: CAIRGKPGQGAWDEAFF
size: -
D: TRBD1
V: TRBV10-3
J: TRBJ1-1

DNA: TGTGCCAGCAGCCGTACAGGGAACTACGAGCAGTACTTC
CDR3: CASSRTGNYEQYF
size: -
D: -
V: TRBV6-5
J: TRBJ2-7

DNA: TGTGCCAGCAGGAGCGCGGTCTATGAGCAGTTCTTC
CDR3: CASRSAVYEQFF
size: few
D: -
V: TRBV6-5
J: TRBJ2-1

DNA: TGTGCCAGCAGCCAAGGCGGGAGCACTGAAGCTTTCTTT
CDR3: CASSQGGSTEAFF
size: -
D: -
V: TRBV4-2
J: TRBJ1-1

DNA: TGTGCCAGCAGCTATACGCCGGGGGGTCGACAGGCTCGGGAGCAGTACTTC
CDR3: CASSYTPGGRQAREQYF
size: -
D: -
V: TRBV7-2
J: TRBJ2-7

DNA: TGTGCCAGCAGCCCTCACCGGGACAGAACTGGAAACACCATATATTTT
CDR3: CASSPHRDRTGNTIYF
size: -
D: -
V: TRBV21-1
J: TRBJ1-3

DNA: TGCGCCAGCGGCAAACAAGAGACCCAGTACTTC
CDR3: CASGKQETQYF
size: -
D: -
V: TRBV5-1
J: TRBJ2-5

DNA: TGTGCCATCAGTGAGAACTTGGACGAGCAGTACTTC
CDR3: CAISENLDEQYF
size: -
D: -
V: TRBV10-3
J: TRBJ2-7

DNA: TGTGCTAGTGGTTCGGGGACTAGCGGGGGGGCCACTTTCTTC
CDR3: CASGSGTSGGATFF
size: -
D: TRBD2
V: TRBV12-5
J: TRBJ2-1

DNA: TGTGCCTGGAGAACATTTAGCGGGAGTTCCTATAGCACAGATACGCAGTATTTT
CDR3: CAWRTFSGSSYSTDTQYF
size: once
D: TRBD2
V: TRBV30
J: TRBJ2-3

DNA: TGTGCCAGCAGCACCCGGGACAATGGCGAGCAGTACTTC
CDR3: CASSTRDNGEQYF
size: -
D: -
V: TRBV11-3
J: TRBJ2-7

DNA: TGCGCCAGCAGCTTGGGACAGACGAACACCGGGGAGCTGTTTTTT
CDR3: CASSLGQTNTGELFF
size: -
D: -
V: TRBV5-1
J: TRBJ2-2

DNA: TGTGCCAGCAGTGGGCGGCGGGGGGGCCGAAGGGGCACAGATACGCAGTATTTT
CDR3: CASSGRRGGRRGTDTQYF
size: -
D: TRBD2
V: TRBV28
J: TRBJ2-3

DNA: TGTGCCAGCTCACCACGCGTATTCGGGGACTACTACAATGAGCAGTTCTTC
CDR3: CASSPRVFGDYYNEQFF
size: -
D: TRBD2
V: TRBV18
J: TRBJ2-1

DNA: TGTGCCAGCAGCGTAGGATCTAGCGGGGGGTTCCGGGAGCTGTTTTTT
CDR3: CASSVGSSGGFRELFF
size: once
D: TRBD2
V: TRBV7-2
J: TRBJ2-2

DNA: TGTGCCAGCAGTCCGATCGCAGGGGGCTATGGCTACACCTTC
CDR3: CASSPIAGGYGYTF
size: -
D: TRBD1
V: TRBV27
J: TRBJ1-2

DNA: TGTGCCACCAGTGATTCTAGCGGGGGACCCTACAATGAGCAGTTCTTC
CDR3: CATSDSSGGPYNEQFF
size: -
D: TRBD2
V: TRBV24-1
J: TRBJ2-1

DNA: TGTGCCAGTAGTATGAGGACAGGGTCTGAAAGCGAGCAGTACTTC
CDR3: CASSMRTGSESEQYF
size: -
D: TRBD1
V: TRBV19
J: TRBJ2-7

DNA: TGTGCCAGCAGCTTCGGACAGGGAACAGGAGTTTTCGAGGAAAAACTGTTTTTT
CDR3: CASSFGQGTGVFEEKLFF
size: -
D: TRBD1
V: TRBV11-3
J: TRBJ1-4

DNA: TGTGCCAGCAGCCCTAGGCAGGGCTATGGCTACACCTTC
CDR3: CASSPRQGYGYTF
size: -
D: -
V: TRBV13
J: TRBJ1-2

DNA: TGTGCCAGCAGCCAAGGCGGGTATCAGCCCCAGCATTTT
CDR3: CASSQGGYQPQHF
size: -
D: -
V: TRBV3-1/TRBV3-2
J: TRBJ1-5

DNA: TGTGCCAGCAGCATCAGTAATTCACCCCTCCACTTT
CDR3: CASSISNSPLHF
size: -
D: -
V: TRBV11-2
J: TRBJ1-6

DNA: TGTGCCAGCAGCGCCCACAGGGGCCCAACCTACGAGCAGTACTTC
CDR3: CASSAHRGPTYEQYF
size: -
D: TRBD1
V: TRBV7-9
J: TRBJ2-7

DNA: TGTGCCAGCAGCCTTATGGGGCGGGGCCAAGAGACCCAGTACTTC
CDR3: CASSLMGRGQETQYF
size: -
D: -
V: TRBV9
J: TRBJ2-5

DNA: TGTGCCAGCATCAGTCCCGGGACAGGGGAGATTGGAAACACCATATATTTT
CDR3: CASISPGTGEIGNTIYF
size: few
D: TRBD1
V: TRBV14
J: TRBJ1-3

DNA: TGTGCCAGTAGCCCGGGAGCCCTTGGCTATGGCTACACCTTC
CDR3: CASSPGALGYGYTF
size: -
D: -
V: TRBV19
J: TRBJ1-2

DNA: TGCGCCAGCAGCCTATCCGCAGGGGTCTCGAACACCGGGGAGCTGTTTTTT
CDR3: CASSLSAGVSNTGELFF
size: -
D: -
V: TRBV5-1
J: TRBJ2-2

DNA: TGTGCCAGCAGCTCCGTGGGCAGGTCGTCCGAGCAGTACTTC
CDR3: CASSSVGRSSEQYF
size: -
D: -
V: TRBV5-5
J: TRBJ2-7

DNA: TGTGCCAGCAGCCTGGACTCGATGCGCACTGAAGCTTTCTTT
CDR3: CASSLDSMRTEAFF
size: -
D: -
V: TRBV5-4
J: TRBJ1-1

DNA: TGTGCCAGCAGACTGGGACTTAAAAGTACTGAAGCTTTCTTT
CDR3: CASRLGLKSTEAFF
size: -
D: -
V: TRBV28
J: TRBJ1-1

DNA: TGTGCCAGCAGCTTGGCCGAGAGGGGGACAGGGTCTGGCTACACCTTC
CDR3: CASSLAERGTGSGYTF
size: -
D: TRBD1
V: TRBV5-4
J: TRBJ1-2

DNA: TGTGCCAGCCTGGCTAGTGGTGAGCAGTTCTTC
CDR3: CASLASGEQFF
size: -
D: -
V: TRBV6-6
J: TRBJ2-1

DNA: TGCGCCAGCAGCTTGGAGGGGCAGTCTGAAAAACTGTTTTTT
CDR3: CASSLEGQSEKLFF
size: once
D: -
V: TRBV5-1
J: TRBJ1-4

DNA: TGTGCCAGCAGCTTAGGATCGGGGGGATTCAATCAGCCCCAGCATTTT
CDR3: CASSLGSGGFNQPQHF
size: once
D: -
V: TRBV7-9
J: TRBJ1-5

DNA: TGCGCCAGCAGCTTGGGACTAGCGGTGGGTGGTGAGCAGTTCTTC
CDR3: CASSLGLAVGGEQFF
size: few
D: TRBD2
V: TRBV5-1
J: TRBJ2-1

DNA: TGTGCCAGCAGCGTAGTAGGGGGATCTGGAAACACCATATATTTT
CDR3: CASSVVGGSGNTIYF
size: -
D: -
V: TRBV9
J: TRBJ1-3

DNA: TGTGCCAGCAGCCTAGACAGGGTTTCGTATGGCTACACCTTC
CDR3: CASSLDRVSYGYTF
size: -
D: TRBD1
V: TRBV7-2
J: TRBJ1-2

DNA: TGTGCCAGCAGCTTGGAGGGACAGGGGAACACTGAAGCTTTCTTT
CDR3: CASSLEGQGNTEAFF
size: -
D: TRBD1
V: TRBV11-2
J: TRBJ1-1

DNA: TGTGCCAGCTCACCATTGCCCCCTGGGAGGAGGCATTCACCCCTCCACTTT
CDR3: CASSPLPPGRRHSPLHF
size: few
D: -
V: TRBV18
J: TRBJ1-6

DNA: TGTGCCACCACCGGACAGGGATCGAACACTGAAGCTTTCTTT
CDR3: CATTGQGSNTEAFF
size: -
D: TRBD1
V: TRBV10-3
J: TRBJ1-1

DNA: TGTGCCACCAGTGATTTGCGCGCCGACAATGAGCAGTTCTTC
CDR3: CATSDLRADNEQFF
size: -
D: -
V: TRBV24-1
J: TRBJ2-1

DNA: TGTGCCAGCGGCCCAGGGTTAGCGGGCTCTGGGGCCAACGTCCTGACTTTC
CDR3: CASGPGLAGSGANVLTF
size: -
D: TRBD2
V: TRBV28
J: TRBJ2-6

DNA: TGCAGTGCTAGTAAGCGGGGGGGCCTGGAGACCCAGTACTTC
CDR3: CSASKRGGLETQYF
size: -
D: TRBD2
V: TRBV20-1
J: TRBJ2-5

DNA: TGTGCCAGCAGCCGGGACACCAAAAACTATGGCTACACCTTC
CDR3: CASSRDTKNYGYTF
size: -
D: -
V: TRBV14
J: TRBJ1-2

DNA: TGTGCCAGCAGCCAAGTTTCAGGCACTGAAGCTTTCTTT
CDR3: CASSQVSGTEAFF
size: -
D: -
V: TRBV3-1/TRBV3-2
J: TRBJ1-1

DNA: TGTGCCAGCAGTTTGGGACAGGGAGGTAGCTATGGCTACACCTTC
CDR3: CASSLGQGGSYGYTF
size: few
D: TRBD1
V: TRBV6-6
J: TRBJ1-2